This TCR beta chain derives from a study of cytomegalovirus exposure and HLA in healthy donors. Overall study results and limits: A later analysis linked a missense DCLRE1C variant to TCR beta V- and J-gene trimming. In vitro checks showed that a few CMV-associated chains really do target CMV antigens. Among donors in an Asian-associated ancestry cluster, a later analysis reportedly found fewer N-insertions than the approximately 700-donor mean. The analysis excluded some indistinguishable V segments, including TRBV6-2 and TRBV6-3.

Worth noting for this clone: What it binds is unknown.

The PCR was carried out with 60 Vbeta primers and 13 Jbeta primers. Clones were read by immunoSEQ multiplex PCR, and TCRdb kept only the in-frame ones, dropping some. The repertoire holds 120,000 to 150,000 clones, with 76% as singletons. V shed 0 bases and J shed 2 bases, with 7 bases lying between them. Germline loops: CDR1 MGHRA, CDR2 YSYEKL. This CDR3 spans 14 amino acids. The receptor's source is a man between 18 and 35 years old in good health and CMV-seronegative. The rearrangement links TRBV4-1 to TRBJ2-5, with D unresolved. Source material: PBMCs. In DNA form, the CDR3 reads TGCGCCAGCAGCCAAGATTCAGATCAAGAGACCCAGTACTTC. This gives the protein CASSQDSDQETQYF.